These 17 T cell receptor beta chains share one sample of origin, sequenced in a study of T cells after yellow fever vaccination. TCRdb re-derived calls from the 5' RACE reads in MiXCR, one entry per CDR3 protein. Among approximately 550,000 distinct CDR3 sequences listed, about 13% were seen once. Material: PBMCs, obtained on the day of the yellow fever booster vaccination. These receptors came from a man aged 30-40 years who received the YFV17D yellow fever vaccine.

This clonotype came up a few times. This chain uses TRBV15 with TRBJ2-5; the D is unclear. Germline V gene data show CDR1 as LNHNV and CDR2 as YYDKDF (reference sequence). The V and J ends lost 1 base and 4 bases respectively, with 4 bases between them. The CDR3 contains 12 residues. The CDR3 nucleotides read TGTGCCACCAGCAGAGCTGCAGAGACCCAGTACTTC. Amino acids: CATSRAAETQYF.

The chain has TRBV9 and TRBJ1-1; D is unclear. This CDR3 has 13 amino acids. Germline CDR1 is SGDLS and CDR2 is YYNGEE. V was pared by 2 bases and J by 4 bases, with 9 bases between. For the CDR3, the DNA is TGTGCCAGCAGCGTGTGGTCGGGCACTGAAGCTTTCTTT. This codes for CASSVWSGTEAFF.

This clonotype was recorded a few times. The chain combines TRBV2 with TRBJ2-7, with a possible D match to TRBD1 (6 bases). V was cut by 4 bases and J by 6 bases, with 19 bases left in between. The CDR3 extends over 15 amino acids. Germline V gene data show CDR1 as SNHLY and CDR2 as FYNNEI. The CDR3 DNA is TGTGCCAGCAGTGGCCTCAGGCAGGGGTCGGGCGAGCAGTACTTC. It specifies CASSGLRQGSGEQYF.

The chain links TRBV6-2 or TRBV6-3 to TRBJ2-1, with 9 bases matching TRBD1. CDR1 MNHEY and CDR2 SVGEGT come from the germline V gene. This CDR3 has 16 residues. The ends lost 2 bases at V and 8 bases at J; junction bases unmatched: 10. The CDR3: CASSYDGDRVTDEQFF. CDR3 sequence (DNA): TGTGCCAGCAGTTACGATGGGGACAGGGTCACCGATGAGCAGTTCTTC.

The gene calls are TRBV6-2 or TRBV6-3 and TRBJ1-5; D uncertain. The V and J ends lost 6 bases and 6 bases respectively, with 27 bases between them. The CDR3 spans 18 residues. Germline V CDR1 and CDR2: MNHEY, SVGEGT. Here the CDR3 DNA reads TGTGCCAGCAGCCCCCGATCGTGGTCAACGCTTTTAGGTCAGCCCCAGCATTTT. It specifies CASSPRSWSTLLGQPQHF.

The table lists this clonotype with a few counts. The chain links TRBV11-1 to TRBJ1-1, with a weak D call TRBD1 (5 bases). V dropped 1 base and J dropped 2 bases, with 20 bases sitting between them. Looked up from germline, CDR1 is SGHAT and CDR2 is FQDESV (reference sequence). The CDR3 has 18 residues. The CDR3 reads CASSLEGSSTVYNTEAFF. The CDR3 DNA follows: TGTGCCAGCAGCTTAGAGGGCAGTTCGACAGTCTATAACACTGAAGCTTTCTTT.

The chain employs TRBV5-1 and TRBJ2-7; TRBD2 aligns across 9 bases. The V gene end was trimmed by 4 bases and the J gene end by 0 bases; junction bases not matched to a gene: 5. Per the germline V gene, CDR1 is SGHRS and CDR2 is YFSETQ. The CDR3 runs to 15 residues. In DNA form, the CDR3 reads TGCGCCAGCAGCGCCCTTAGCGGGAGCTCCTACGAGCAGTACTTC. Its translation is CASSALSGSSYEQYF.

In the case of this clonotype: The junction shows a germline mismatch at one end, possibly a read error. The chain employs TRBV20-1 and TRBJ2-7, with TRBD2 matching 16 bases. CDR1 DFQATT and CDR2 SNEGSKA come from the germline V gene (reference sequence). This CDR3 is built from 17 residues. CDR3 in amino acids: CSSRGGLAGGIGYEQYF. The CDR3 DNA sequence: TGCAGTTCTAGGGGGGGACTAGCGGGAGGGATAGGTTACGAGCAGTACTTC.

The rearrangement uses TRBV9 and TRBJ2-1; D may be TRBD2 (6 bases). This CDR3 comprises 14 residues. The germline V and J ends were trimmed by 4 bases and 6 bases, with 14 bases remaining between them. Looked up from germline, CDR1 is SGDLS and CDR2 is YYNGEE. CDR3 nucleotides: TGTGCCAGCAGCCCCCGGACTATTTCCAATGAGCAGTTCTTC. It yields the protein CASSPRTISNEQFF.

The CDR3 reads CASSPTGSYNSPLHF. The CDR3 region has the DNA TGTGCCAGCAGTCCGACAGGGTCCTATAATTCACCCCTCCACTTT. The V and J genes are TRBV12-3 or TRBV12-4 and TRBJ1-6; 7 nucleotides agree with TRBD1. The V gene end was trimmed by 5 bases and the J gene end by 1 base; junction bases not matched to a gene: 2. The CDR3 has 15 residues.

The gene calls are TRBV12-3 or TRBV12-4 and TRBJ1-2, with D unclear. Between the trimmed V and J ends, which lost 4 bases and 8 bases, there was a span of 17 bases. The CDR3 contains 14 residues. The CDR3, as DNA: TGTGCCAGCAGTTCAGATCGCGGGGTACGGGGCTACACCTTC. Protein product: CASSSDRGVRGYTF.

The V and J genes are TRBV3-1 and TRBJ2-6, with no clear D. Trimming shortened V by 2 bases and J by 0 bases, and 5 bases separated the two germline ends. The germline gives CDR1 LGHDT, CDR2 YNNKEL (reference sequence). The CDR3 extends over 15 amino acids. In DNA, the CDR3 is TGTGCCAGCAGCCAAATGCGCTCTGGGGCCAACGTCCTGACTTTC. Its translation: CASSQMRSGANVLTF. The variable domain in full, completed from reference TRBV3-1 and TRBJ2-6, reads DTAVSQTPKYLVTQMGNDKSIKCEQNLGHDTMYWYKQDSKKFLKIMFSYNNKELIINETVPNRFSPKSPDKAHLNLHINSLELGDSAVYFCASSQMRSGANVLTFGAGSRLTVL.

This clonotype was seen at least ten times. The CDR3 reads CASSNMSTDTQYF. CDR3 nucleotides: TGCGCCAGCAGCAACATGAGCACAGATACGCAGTATTTT. The rearrangement uses TRBV5-1 and TRBJ2-3; D is undetermined. The CDR3 has 13 residues. Germline V CDR1 and CDR2: SGHRS, YFSETQ. Deletions cut 4 bases from V and 0 bases from J, with 6 bases between.

In its sample, this clonotype was seen many times. The chain uses TRBV5-6 and TRBJ2-4, with 11 bases matching TRBD2. Trimming removed 2 bases from V and 6 bases from J; junction bases left unmatched: 10. The germline gives CDR1 SGHDT, CDR2 YYEEEE. The CDR3 has 17 amino acids. The CDR3 loop is CASSFLAGGHPVNIQYF. CDR3 in DNA: TGTGCCAGCAGCTTCCTAGCGGGAGGACACCCAGTAAACATTCAGTACTTC.

The CDR3 spells CAISPGQLNQPQHF. The CDR3, as DNA: TGTGCCATCAGCCCGGGACAGCTCAATCAGCCCCAGCATTTT. J is TRBJ1-5 and V is TRBV10-3; 7 nucleotides align to TRBD1. From germline, CDR1 is ENHRY and CDR2 SYGVKD. V gave up 6 bases and J gave up 3 bases; unmatched junction bases: 5. The CDR3 covers 14 residues.

The chain is built from TRBV20-1 and TRBJ2-1, with 8 bases aligning to TRBD1. V lost 5 bases to trimming and J lost 6 bases; unmatched junction nucleotides: 15. CDR1 and CDR2 (germline): DFQATT, SNEGSKA (reference sequence). The CDR3 totals 16 residues. The CDR3 nucleotides are TGCAGTGCTCAATTCCGGGACAACAGGGGGTTCAATGAGCAGTTCTTC. As protein: CSAQFRDNRGFNEQFF.

This clonotype has more than one count but fewer than ten. The chain employs TRBV28 and TRBJ2-2; maybe TRBD2 (6 bases). Germline V gene data show CDR1 as MDHEN and CDR2 as SYDVKM. The V gene lost 8 bases and the J gene lost 4 bases, with 17 bases spanning the gap. This CDR3 spans 15 amino acids. This CDR3 reads CASGGKAGSTGELFF. The CDR3, as DNA: TGTGCCAGCGGGGGAAAGGCGGGGTCCACCGGGGAGCTGTTTTTT.